The clone carrying this TCR beta chain has a handful of counts. What it binds is unknown. This record belongs to a study of lung T cells in sarcoidosis with Löfgren's syndrome. For the study at large: Bronchoalveolar lavage fluid in sarcoidosis accumulates CD4+ T cells. Repertoire analyses centered on Löfgren's syndrome patients. The study's findings and limits: These T cells were suggested, not shown, to recognize a putative antigen.

From the reads, TCRdb called clonotypes with MiXCR, one entry per CDR3 protein. The repertoire has about 19,000 distinct CDR3 sequences, roughly 23% of them found once; the top ten carry approximately 0.76%. V dropped 5 bases and J dropped 1 base, with 9 bases sitting between them. The CDR3 is 14 residues long. This chain joins TRBV12-3 or TRBV12-4 and TRBJ1-3; unclear D gene. The receptor was derived from a human donor with sarcoidosis (Löfgren's syndrome or another form), or a control subject (not recorded which). The sample taken for sequencing was CD4+ T cells from bronchoalveolar lavage. The CDR3 DNA is TGTGCCAGCAGTATAACAAATTCTGGAAACACCATATATTTT. It is translated as CASSITNSGNTIYF.